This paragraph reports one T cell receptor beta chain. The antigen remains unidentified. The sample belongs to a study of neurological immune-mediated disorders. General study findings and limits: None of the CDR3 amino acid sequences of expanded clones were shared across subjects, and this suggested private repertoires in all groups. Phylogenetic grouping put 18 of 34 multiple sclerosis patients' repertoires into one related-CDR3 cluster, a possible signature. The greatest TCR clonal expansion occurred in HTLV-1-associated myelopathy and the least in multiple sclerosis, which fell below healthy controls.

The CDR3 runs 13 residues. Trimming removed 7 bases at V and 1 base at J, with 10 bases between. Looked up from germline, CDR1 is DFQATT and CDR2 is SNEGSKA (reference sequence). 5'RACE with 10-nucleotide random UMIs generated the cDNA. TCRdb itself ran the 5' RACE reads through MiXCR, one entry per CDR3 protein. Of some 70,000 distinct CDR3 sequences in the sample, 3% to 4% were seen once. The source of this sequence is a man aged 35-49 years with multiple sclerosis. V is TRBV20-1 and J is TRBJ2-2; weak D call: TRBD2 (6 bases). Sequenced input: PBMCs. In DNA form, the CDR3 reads TGCAGTGGGATCGGGGGGAACACCGGGGAGCTGTTTTTT. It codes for CSGIGGNTGELFF.